The present TCR beta chain was sequenced within a study of T cells after yellow fever vaccination. Across the study: Fractions with few cells were prepared using SMART-Seq v4 Ultra Low Input. The study, taken as a whole, reports: Abundant clonotypes from the bulk population could get into FACS-sorted repertoires as contaminants. Among primary-vaccination clones, most reappeared after the booster, at roughly 96% for CD4 and 85% to 90% for CD8.

As for this clonotype: The target antigen is unknown.

They built TCR cDNA with 5'RACE template switching, a step that put in a universal primer site and UMIs. One entry per CDR3 protein results from TCRdb running MiXCR on the 5' RACE reads. The table has just under 600,000 distinct CDR3 sequences, approximately 12% seen once. Trimming removed 2 bases from V and 8 bases from J, with 16 bases in between. Germline V lookup: CDR1 WNHNN, CDR2 SYGVQD (reference sequence). This CDR3 has 15 residues. Material: PBMCs, obtained on the day of the yellow fever booster vaccination. This receptor was identified in a man aged 25-45 years who received the YFV17D yellow fever vaccine. The chain is built from TRBV10-1 and TRBJ2-1; D may correspond to TRBD1 or TRBD2 (5 bases each). The CDR3 DNA sequence: TGCGCCAGCAGTGAGGGCTGGGGGAGTAACGATGAGCAGTTCTTC. It yields the protein CASSEGWGSNDEQFF.